The clone carrying this T cell receptor beta chain was observed a handful of times. Its antigen is still unknown. These data come from a study of cytomegalovirus exposure and HLA in healthy donors. The CDR3 totals 14 residues. The germline gives CDR1 MNHEY, CDR2 SVGAGI. Trimming shortened V by 2 bases and J by 11 bases, and 15 bases separated the two germline ends. Study findings and constraints: Some highly shared sequence variants likely arose as a pipeline artifact. Earlier analysis looked at TCR beta V segments, and most were productive about 90% or about 30% of the time. There were some public TCRs occurring in many donors, but most TCR sequences were rare.

The PCR had 60 Vbeta and 13 Jbeta primers. Using immunoSEQ multiplex PCR, the repertoire was profiled, and TCRdb retains in-frame clones only, with some absent. The sample includes roughly 150,000 clones, roughly 85% of them seen just once. Sequencing was done on a sample of PBMCs. The TCR comes from a male donor in good health and CMV-seropositive. V usage is TRBV6-5 and J usage is TRBJ1-4, with D perhaps TRBD1 (6 bases). This chain's CDR3 is CASSYHPQGSKLFF. CDR3 DNA: TGTGCCAGCAGTTACCACCCCCAGGGGAGCAAACTGTTTTTT.